These T cell receptor beta chains were read from a single sample in a study of T-cell reconstitution after alpha-beta-depleted transplantation in children. TCRdb analysed the PCR reads with MiXCR anew, one entry per CDR3 protein. Of 360,000 or so distinct CDR3 sequences listed, around 20% are singletons. The sequences come from PBMCs from the stem cell graft donor, collected from the stem cell graft. The origin of the receptors is a human donor who donated a stem cell graft to a child with acute myeloid leukemia. Both conserved end residues are part of each CDR3. A D gene is named only where the DNA matches it firmly. Clone size appears in some rows only: once, few, many, or a class for an expanded clone.

>.|few|TRBV4-2|TRBJ1-3
TGTGCCAGCAGCCAAGATTCGGCTAACTCTGGAAACACCATATATTTT
CASSQDSANSGNTIYF
>.|.|TRBV15|TRBJ2-1
TGTGCCACCAGCACCCCCTCGGGGTATGAGCAGTTCTTC
CATSTPSGYEQFF
>.|.|TRBV7-2|TRBJ2-3
TGTGCCAGCAGCTTACTAGGGACGATTACAGATACGCAGTATTTT
CASSLLGTITDTQYF
>.|many|TRBV6-4|TRBJ2-2
TGTGCCAGCAGTGACTCGGACACCGGGGAGCTGTTTTTT
CASSDSDTGELFF
>.|.|TRBV11-1|TRBJ2-3
TGTGCCAGCAGCTTAGCCACGCCGCCAGATACGCAGTATTTT
CASSLATPPDTQYF
>.|few|TRBV6-5|TRBJ1-2
TGTGCCAGCAGTCCGAGAAACTATGGCTACACCTTC
CASSPRNYGYTF
>.|.|TRBV21-1|TRBJ2-7
TGTGCCAGCAGCAAAGTGTCTGGGGCTTGCTACGAGCAGTACTTC
CASSKVSGACYEQYF
>.|few|TRBV12-3/TRBV12-4|TRBJ1-2
TGTGCCAGCAGTTTCGGGATAGGTGGCTACACCTTC
CASSFGIGGYTF
>TRBD1|.|TRBV15|TRBJ2-7
TGTGCCACCAGCAGAGGAGGACAGGGAACCTACGAGCAGTACTTC
CATSRGGQGTYEQYF
>.|.|TRBV7-9|TRBJ1-2
TGTGCCAGCAGCTCCGGAGGAGCGAACTATGGCTACACCTTC
CASSSGGANYGYTF
>TRBD2|many|TRBV29-1|TRBJ2-3
TGCAGCGTTGAGAGGGGACTAGGAACCACAGATACGCAGTATTTT
CSVERGLGTTDTQYF
>TRBD2|few|TRBV5-1|TRBJ2-1
TGCGCCAGCAGCTTAAGGACTAGCGGGTCTTCGAATGAGCAGTTCTTC
CASSLRTSGSSNEQFF
>TRBD2|.|TRBV7-2|TRBJ2-3
TGTGCCAGCAGCTTAGCGCCTAGCGGAATAACAGATACGCAGTATTTT
CASSLAPSGITDTQYF
>TRBD1|.|TRBV20-1|TRBJ2-1
TGCAGTGCTAGAGGGACAGGAGCCGATTACAATGAGCAGTTCTTC
CSARGTGADYNEQFF
>TRBD2|.|TRBV9|TRBJ2-2
TGTGCCAGCAGCGTAAGTCAGCGGGGGCCCGGGGAGCTGTTTTTT
CASSVSQRGPGELFF
>.|many|TRBV25-1|TRBJ2-5
TGTGCCAGCAGTGACGCCGGGTACCAAGAGACCCAGTACTTC
CASSDAGYQETQYF
>.|.|TRBV11-1|TRBJ2-7
TGTGCCAGCAGCCGCCTAGGACGCCCGGACTCCTACGAGCAGTACTTC
CASSRLGRPDSYEQYF
>TRBD1|few|TRBV5-4|TRBJ1-5
TGTGCCAGCAGCTTGGCCCTTGGGGCAGGGGGCATCGAAGGTACTCAGCCCCAGCATTTT
CASSLALGAGGIEGTQPQHF